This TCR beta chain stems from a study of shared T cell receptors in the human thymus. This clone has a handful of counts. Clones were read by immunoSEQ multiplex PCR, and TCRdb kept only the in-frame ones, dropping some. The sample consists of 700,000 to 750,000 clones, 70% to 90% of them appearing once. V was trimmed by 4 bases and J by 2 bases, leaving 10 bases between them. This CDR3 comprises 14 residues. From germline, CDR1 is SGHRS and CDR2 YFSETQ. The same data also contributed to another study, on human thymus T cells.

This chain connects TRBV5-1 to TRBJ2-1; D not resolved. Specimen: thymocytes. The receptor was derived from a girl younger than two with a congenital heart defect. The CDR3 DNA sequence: TGCGCCAGCAGCCCCACCCCAGCCTACAATGAGCAGTTCTTC. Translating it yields CASSPTPAYNEQFF.